Here is one T cell receptor (beta chain) with its context. One Seattle source followed patients from active infection through their disease course. This entry belongs to a study of blood T cell repertoires in COVID-19. At the level of the study: COVID-19 samples collected from the United States, Italy and Spain covered acute and convalescent phases. PBMCs, B-cell-depleted T cells, or T cells were the source of the cDNA or gDNA that made up the material.

The CDR3 runs 15 residues. Trimming cost V 6 bases and J 0 bases, with 14 bases left between them. Germline V gene sequence: CDR1 SGHAT, CDR2 FQNNGV. In the original workflow: Amplification of reference gene primers was used by the study to estimate nucleated cell counts. TCRdb keeps only in-frame clones here, not all; method: immunoSEQ multiplex PCR. V and J calls and clone size come straight from that table; D and trimming were deduced from the DNA. There are roughly 260,000 clones in the sample; more than 85% occur only once, and roughly 2.7% lies in the top ten. The V call is TRBV11-2, the J call TRBJ1-1; D is perhaps TRBD1 (6 bases). The source material was peripheral blood. The TCR sequence derives from a person aged 18 to 35 with COVID-19, enrolled during active disease. The CDR3 loop is CASSSGTYMNTEAFF. CDR3 DNA: TGTGCCAGCAGTTCTGGGACATACATGAACACTGAAGCTTTCTTT.